These T cell receptor beta chains were read from a single sample in a study of blood T cell repertoires in COVID-19. Measured with immunoSEQ multiplex PCR; TCRdb has only the in-frame clones, and not every one. The table includes about 110,000 clones, 80% to 90% detected once. The specimen was peripheral blood. Receptor source: a human donor in a cohort sampled during active COVID-19. Both conserved end residues are part of each CDR3. The D gene is left open where the match is weak. Some rows mark clone size as missing; the rest say once, few, many or name a class of expanded clone.

clone_size j_call v_call d_call cdr3_aa
once TRBJ1-6 TRBV5-1 TRBD1 CASSTSTGVSPLHF
- TRBJ2-5 TRBV11-2 TRBD2 CASSIYGLVGETQYF
- TRBJ2-7 TRBV14 TRBD1 CASSQLLTGSEQYF
once TRBJ2-3 TRBV5-6 - CASSSTRGTDTQYF
few TRBJ1-6 TRBV5-5 - CASSLRHDNSPLHF
- TRBJ2-2 TRBV24-1 - CATSPSSFTGELFF
- TRBJ2-7 TRBV6-5 - CASSPLAGLSYEQYF
- TRBJ1-1 TRBV10-3 - CAISYTVNTEAFF
- TRBJ1-3 TRBV11-2 - CASSPPGGNTIYF
- TRBJ2-7 TRBV5-1 TRBD2 CASSFGGGASYEQYF
- TRBJ2-7 TRBV5-6 TRBD2 CASSPSGSSYEQYF
- TRBJ1-4 TRBV5-1 - CASSRGGTNEKLFF
once TRBJ2-7 TRBV11-2 - CASSLAELSDSYEQYF
- TRBJ2-2 TRBV18 TRBD2 CASSSTSGSSTGELFF
- TRBJ1-5 TRBV2 - CASRKQEYSNQPQHF
- TRBJ1-2 TRBV15 TRBD1 CATSRGGTGDDYGYTF
once TRBJ2-1 TRBV9 - CASSVEQLGNEQFF
once TRBJ2-7 TRBV6-6 - CAGSYSPEQGSLQYF
- TRBJ1-6 TRBV9 TRBD1 CASSPGGQGSSPLHF
- TRBJ2-1 TRBV6-5 TRBD1 CASSYTGTERNEQFF
- TRBJ2-1 TRBV7-9 - CASIPLGFGSYNEQFF
- TRBJ2-5 TRBV14 TRBD2 CASSQVPSGRWETQYF
- TRBJ1-6 TRBV2 - CASSYDRPSYNSPLHF
- TRBJ2-3 TRBV19 - CASSIGQGLKDTQYF
- TRBJ2-6 TRBV19 - CASSIGANGANVLTF
- TRBJ1-1 TRBV6-5 TRBD1 CASRGQMNTEAFF
- TRBJ2-7 TRBV4-1 - CASSQDPTVSYEQYF
- TRBJ1-1 TRBV5-1 TRBD1 CASSSGQRYTEAFF
- TRBJ2-3 TRBV3-1/TRBV3-2 TRBD2 CASSRRTSGGTDTQYF
- TRBJ2-1 TRBV27 - CASSPEDSSSYNEQFF
- TRBJ2-3 TRBV4-1 TRBD2 CASSHTSGRAIPDTQYF
- TRBJ2-1 TRBV7-9 TRBD2 CASSLMTSSYNEQFF
- TRBJ2-7 TRBV20-1 TRBD2 CSASGAGGTSYEQYF
- TRBJ2-1 TRBV10-3 - CAISSPFSGLRDEQFF
- TRBJ2-1 TRBV7-9 - CASSYRTAYNEQFF
- TRBJ1-4 TRBV6-5 - CASSQTRNEKLFF
- TRBJ1-4 TRBV5-1 - CASRVDSLTATNEKLFF
- TRBJ1-5 TRBV28 TRBD1 CASSLPGTDYNQPQHF
- TRBJ2-3 TRBV5-1 TRBD1 CASSFAPGQGEGNTQYF
once TRBJ1-1 TRBV7-9 - CASSLAWQGNTEAFF
- TRBJ2-5 TRBV28 - CASRAGWETQYF
- TRBJ2-2 TRBV6-5 TRBD1 CASITGQANTGELFF
- TRBJ1-5 TRBV27 - CASSLGGTGNQPQHF
- TRBJ1-2 TRBV6-5 - CASSYRVDTYGYTF
- TRBJ2-1 TRBV5-5 - CASSPAGGSYNEQFF